These 2 T cell receptor beta chains were sequenced from one sample in a study of blood T cell repertoires in COVID-19. Repertoires were generated with immunoSEQ multiplex PCR, while TCRdb's copy carries only in-frame clones and drops some. The table includes fewer than 300,000 clones, over 75% detected once. Sequenced: PBMCs or T cells enriched from blood (not recorded which). The receptors shown here come from a woman in her thirties who had recovered from COVID-19.

The J gene is TRBJ2-7, the V gene TRBV19; 7 nucleotides line up with TRBD2. The CDR3 is 16 amino acids. V lost 1 base to trimming and J lost 1 base; unmatched junction nucleotides: 7. Germline loops: CDR1 LNHDA, CDR2 SQIVND (reference sequence). The CDR3 nucleotides are TGTGCCAGTAGTATAGGGGTAGCTAGCGGATCCTACGAGCAGTACTTC. Protein product: CASSIGVASGSYEQYF.

The chain couples TRBV27 to TRBJ1-5; D call uncertain. CDR1 is MNHEY and CDR2 is SMNVEV in the germline V gene (reference sequence). Trimming removed 3 bases from V and 6 bases from J, with 12 bases in between. This CDR3 has 14 residues. CDR3 DNA: TGTGCCAGCAGTTTGGGTCCGGAGGGTCAGCCCCAGCATTTT. Protein product: CASSLGPEGQPQHF.